This section outlines one T cell receptor beta chain sequence together with its context. Its target is unknown. Normal lung was sampled as far from the tumour as possible, at least 3 cm. These data belong to a study of immune cell composition in non-small cell lung cancer. Study findings and constraints: Smoking pack-years did not significantly correlate with tumour TCR-beta clonality.

Sequencing used immunoSEQ multiplex PCR; TCRdb keeps in-frame clones, though not all of them. The table records under 3,500 clones, over 60% of them present only once. The CDR3 runs 14 residues. Germline V lookup: CDR1 SGHRS, CDR2 YFSETQ. Trimming stripped 7 bases from V and 0 bases from J, with 11 bases between. In addition, the sample was reused for a study of CD4 T cells in lung cancer. Per that paper: Donors, mostly former smokers, were 60 to 69 at blood donation. Prior treatments included platinum chemotherapy, and some patients had nivolumab or pembrolizumab. Possibly, some blood-derived responses are in vitro primed naive T cells.

The clonotype originates from a human donor with non-small cell lung cancer. V gene TRBV5-1 combines with J gene TRBJ2-1; TRBD2 might be the D (5 bases). Sequencing was performed on non-adjacent lung tissue. The CDR3 region has the DNA TGCGCCAGCGGCGGGCCTAGCTCCTACAATGAGCAGTTCTTC. Translating it yields CASGGPSSYNEQFF.